Each of the 28 T cell receptor beta chains below was sequenced from the same sample in a study of blood T cell repertoires in COVID-19 (dated by TCRdb to the early 2020s). Receptors were amplified or captured by the immunoSEQ multiplex PCR assay. TCRdb obtained this table from immuneACCESS and retained in-frame rearrangements with V and J assigned. These tables miss some clones; where compared with another copy, unresolved V genes account for less than half of the shortfall, and the remainder is unexplained. The sample table records approximately 160,000 clones; around 84% of these occur just once. The ten largest account for about 7.2% of the sample. Sequences were obtained from PBMCs or T cells enriched from blood (not recorded which). The receptor set was obtained from a man aged 45-65 years who had recovered from COVID-19.

The chain employs TRBV14 and TRBJ1-5; no clear D. There are 12 residues in the CDR3. Germline loops: CDR1 SGHDN, CDR2 FVKESK. V gave up 0 bases and J gave up 9 bases, with 6 bases separating them. The CDR3: CASSQEVGPQHF. The CDR3 bases are TGTGCCAGCAGCCAAGAGGTCGGGCCCCAGCATTTT.

The chain recombines TRBV2 with TRBJ2-3; 11 bases map to TRBD1. This CDR3 is 14 amino acids long. J gave up 3 bases and V 5 bases, and 1 base lay outside the gene matches. Germline V gene sequence: CDR1 SNHLY, CDR2 FYNNEI. The CDR3 DNA follows: TGTGCCAGCAGTCGGGACAGGGGGACAGATACGCAGTATTTT. Its protein product is CASSRDRGTDTQYF. Based on the CDR3 plus reference TRBV2 and TRBJ2-3, the full variable domain is EPEVTQTPSHQVTQMGQEVILRCVPISNHLYFYWYRQILGQKVEFLVSFYNNEISEKSEIFDDQFSVERPDGSNFTLKIRSTKLEDSAMYFCASSRDRGTDTQYFGPGTRLTVL.

In the case of this clone: Other DNA sequences in the sample encode the same CDR3. The rearrangement links TRBV30 to TRBJ1-5, with no clear D. V lost 0 bases and J lost 1, with 4 bases in between. The germline V gene has CDR1 GTSNPN and CDR2 SVGIG (reference sequence). The CDR3 is 13 amino acids. In DNA, the CDR3 is TGTGCCTGGAGTGTTCAGAGCAATCAGCCCCAGCATTTT. Residues: CAWSVQSNQPQHF.

J is TRBJ2-2 and V is TRBV7-8, with TRBD2 identical over 12 bases. The germline V gene encodes CDR1 SGHVS and CDR2 FQNEAQ. The CDR3 is made up of 16 amino acids. V gave up 5 bases and J gave up 5 bases; unmatched junction bases: 6. The CDR3 bases are TGTGCCAGCAGCCCCCTAGCGGGGGGGCGGACCGGGGAGCTGTTTTTT. It translates to CASSPLAGGRTGELFF.

Only a few counts were recorded for this clone. This sequence joins TRBV11-3 and TRBJ2-7, with TRBD2 matching 8 bases. The CDR3 runs 17 residues. V lost 5 bases to trimming and J lost 3 bases; unmatched junction nucleotides: 15. Germline CDR1 and CDR2: SGHNT and YENEEA. The CDR3 DNA reads as TGTGCCAGCAGCGATAGCGGGGTTCCCCACATCGTCTACGAGCAGTACTTC. Its translation is CASSDSGVPHIVYEQYF.

The genes are TRBV9 and TRBJ2-2; 8 nucleotides line up with TRBD1. Trimming removed 0 bases from V and 1 base from J; junction bases left unmatched: 2. This CDR3 has 16 residues. Germline values: CDR1 SGDLS, CDR2 YYNGEE. The CDR3 DNA reads TGTGCCAGCAGCGTAGCTGGACAGGGGAACACCGGGGAGCTGTTTTTT. Amino acid sequence: CASSVAGQGNTGELFF.

This clone appeared a few times. V usage is TRBV3-1 (or the pseudogene TRBV3-2) and J usage is TRBJ1-2; 8 bases line up with TRBD1. V trimming: 3 bases; J trimming: 5 bases; junction bases outside the gene matches: 14. Per germline, CDR1 LGHDT and CDR2 YNNKEL (reference sequence). The CDR3 is 17 amino acids. CDR3 in amino acids: CASSQAGIDRGGYGYTF. The CDR3 coding sequence is TGTGCCAGCAGCCAGGCCGGGATCGACAGGGGAGGGTATGGCTACACCTTC.

The chain carries TRBV7-2 and TRBJ2-1; a weak D match, TRBD2 (7 bases). The germline V gene encodes CDR1 SGHTA and CDR2 FQGNSA. The CDR3 runs to 15 residues. The V end lost 1 base, the J end lost 4 bases, and 11 bases lay between the germline ends. CDR3 amino acids: CASSLVGGLYNEQFF. DNA for the CDR3: TGTGCCAGCAGCTTAGTGGGGGGGCTGTACAATGAGCAGTTCTTC. The complete variable domain, with remaining parts taken from reference TRBV7-2 and TRBJ2-1, reads GAGVSQSPSNKVTEKGKDVELRCDPISGHTALYWYRQSLGQGLEFLIYFQGNSAPDKSGLPSDRFSAERTGGSVSTLTIQRTQQEDSAVYLCASSLVGGLYNEQFFGPGTRLTVL.

V gene TRBV14 combines with J gene TRBJ1-2; 10 bases map to TRBD1. Germline V gene lookup returns CDR1 SGHDN and CDR2 FVKESK. Unmatched junction bases numbered 19, after V lost 4 bases and J lost 8 bases. The CDR3 loop spans 18 amino acids. The CDR3 DNA sequence: TGTGCCAGCAGCCCACAAAACAAGGGACAGGGGAAAAGGCGAGGCTACACCTTC. Its translation: CASSPQNKGQGKRRGYTF.

The chain joins TRBV11-2 to TRBJ2-7; a weak D match, TRBD1 (5 bases). The CDR3 has 15 amino acids. Germline assignment: CDR1 SGHAT and CDR2 FQNNGV. Trimming shortened V by 0 bases and J by 4 bases, and 13 bases separated the two germline ends. Written as DNA, the CDR3 is TGTGCCAGCAGCTTAGATCGGGCAGGGCCGTACGAGCAGTACTTC. It specifies CASSLDRAGPYEQYF. The variable domain in full, with the rest retrieved from reference TRBV11-2 and TRBJ2-7, is EAGVAQSPRYKIIEKRQSVAFWCNPISGHATLYWYQQILGQGPKLLIQFQNNGVVDDSQLPKDRFSAERLKGVDSTLKIQPAKLEDSAVYLCASSLDRAGPYEQYFGPGTRLTVT.

V gene TRBV3-1 (or the pseudogene TRBV3-2) combines with J gene TRBJ1-4, with 7 bases matching TRBD1. CDR3 length: 17 amino acids. Trimming removed 4 bases from V and 3 bases from J; junction bases left unmatched: 11. Germline lookup yields CDR1 LGHDT and CDR2 YNNKEL (reference sequence). The CDR3, as DNA: TGTGCCAGCAGCCCCGACAGGGAGAGGCCCTCTAATGAAAAACTGTTTTTT. It codes for CASSPDRERPSNEKLFF.

This chain links TRBV3-1 (or the pseudogene TRBV3-2) with TRBJ1-5, with D maybe TRBD1 (5 bases). Germline values: CDR1 LGHDT, CDR2 YNNKEL (reference sequence). The CDR3 is 15 amino acids. Trimming removed 1 base at V and 9 bases at J, with 16 bases between. The CDR3 reads CASSQGGRSGGPQHF. For the CDR3, the DNA is TGTGCCAGCAGCCAAGGGGGCAGGAGCGGGGGGCCCCAGCATTTT.

V and J are TRBV5-1 and TRBJ1-1; a weak D match, TRBD1 (6 bases). V lost 4 bases, J lost 5 bases, and 15 bases lay in between. In germline, CDR1 is SGHRS, CDR2 YFSETQ. There are 14 residues in the CDR3. CDR3 sequence (DNA): TGCGCCAGCAGCCAACAGGGTCAGCGGACTGAAGCTTTCTTT. Protein sequence: CASSQQGQRTEAFF.

The rearrangement joins TRBV27 to TRBJ1-4; maybe TRBD1 (6 bases). The CDR3 runs 13 residues. CDR1 is MNHEY and CDR2 is SMNVEV in the germline V gene (reference sequence). V dropped 5 bases and J dropped 7 bases, with 11 bases sitting between them. CDR3 sequence reads: CASSATGREKLFF. DNA for the CDR3: TGTGCCAGCAGTGCGACAGGTCGTGAAAAACTGTTTTTT.

This chain joins TRBV11-3 and TRBJ2-2; tentative D call: TRBD1 (5 bases). Trimming left V 5 bases short and J 7 bases short, with 14 bases between. The CDR3 covers 14 residues. Per germline, CDR1 SGHNT and CDR2 YENEEA. The CDR3 reads CASSRTRAVGELFF. In DNA, the CDR3 is TGTGCCAGCAGCCGGACAAGGGCGGTCGGGGAGCTGTTTTTT.

The V call is TRBV5-5, the J call TRBJ1-5; 10 bases align to TRBD1. J gave up 5 bases and V 3 bases, and 2 bases lay outside the gene matches. Germline V CDR1 and CDR2: SGHKS, YYEKEE (reference sequence). The CDR3 has 14 residues. CDR3 sequence reads: CASSYGQGDQPQHF. CDR3 in DNA: TGTGCCAGCAGCTACGGACAGGGGGATCAGCCCCAGCATTTT.

The chain joins TRBV3-1 (or the pseudogene TRBV3-2) to TRBJ2-7, with 10 bases that match TRBD1. The CDR3 length is 14 residues. Per the germline V gene, CDR1 is LGHDT and CDR2 is YNNKEL (reference sequence). V lost 4 bases and J lost 6; bases outside the gene matches: 6. CDR3 sequence (DNA): TGTGCCAGCAGCCCGGGACAGGGGTTAGGCGAGCAGTACTTC. Translated: CASSPGQGLGEQYF.

The rearrangement joins TRBV3-1 (or the pseudogene TRBV3-2) to TRBJ1-2, with 8 positions matching TRBD1. CDR3 size: 16 residues. V trimming: 4 bases; J trimming: 4 bases; junction bases outside the gene matches: 11. Germline lookup yields CDR1 LGHDT and CDR2 YNNKEL (reference sequence). The CDR3 DNA reads as TGTGCCAGCAGCCCCCGCGCAGGGGGCGCCGGCTATGGCTACACCTTC. As protein: CASSPRAGGAGYGYTF.

The rearrangement joins TRBV2 to TRBJ2-5, with 14 bases lining up with TRBD2. V was pared by 7 bases and J by 5 bases, with 6 bases of the junction left unmatched. Germline V CDR1 and CDR2: SNHLY, FYNNEI. CDR3 length: 15 residues. The CDR3 reads CASTSGTSGGETQYF. DNA for the CDR3: TGTGCCAGCACCTCCGGGACTAGCGGGGGTGAGACCCAGTACTTC.

This chain links TRBV7-2 with TRBJ2-2, with D perhaps TRBD2 (7 bases). The germline V gene encodes CDR1 SGHTA and CDR2 FQGNSA. V lost 1 base and J 0 bases, leaving 9 bases between the germline ends. This CDR3 is 16 amino acids long. DNA of the CDR3: TGTGCCAGCAGCTTAGGCGGGGGCGCGAACACCGGGGAGCTGTTTTTT. Translated: CASSLGGGANTGELFF.

In its sample, this clone was seen once. The genes are TRBV29-1 and TRBJ1-1; D not certain. The CDR3 extends over 13 amino acids. V shed 4 bases and J shed 2 bases, with 11 bases lying between them. The germline gives CDR1 SQVTM, CDR2 ANQGSEA. The CDR3 sequence is CSVGPGANTEAFF. DNA of the CDR3: TGCAGCGTTGGGCCAGGCGCCAACACTGAAGCTTTCTTT.

The chain's CDR3 is CASSETSGGETQYF. The CDR3 DNA sequence: TGTGCCAGCAGCGAGACTAGCGGGGGTGAGACCCAGTACTTC. The chain recombines TRBV3-1 (or the pseudogene TRBV3-2) with TRBJ2-5, with TRBD2 identical over 12 bases. This CDR3 contains 14 residues. J was trimmed by 5 bases and V by 5 bases; bases with no gene match: 3. CDR1 is LGHDT, CDR2 YNNKEL, per germline (reference sequence).

The CDR3 reads CASSRGQGASGNTIYF. The DNA of the CDR3 is TGTGCCAGCAGCCGGGGACAGGGGGCCTCTGGAAACACCATATATTTT. The genes are TRBV11-2 and TRBJ1-3; 12 bases agree with TRBD1. The CDR3 runs to 16 residues. V shed 5 bases, J shed 0 bases, and the junction held 2 bases outside the gene matches. Per the germline V gene, CDR1 is SGHAT and CDR2 is FQNNGV. The full variable domain, completed using reference TRBV11-2 and TRBJ1-3, is EAGVAQSPRYKIIEKRQSVAFWCNPISGHATLYWYQQILGQGPKLLIQFQNNGVVDDSQLPKDRFSAERLKGVDSTLKIQPAKLEDSAVYLCASSRGQGASGNTIYFGEGSWLTVV.

The gene calls are TRBV6-5 and TRBJ2-1; TRBD2 agrees at 9 bases. With V trimmed by 9 bases and J by 4 bases, 7 bases remained unmatched. The germline gives CDR1 MNHEY, CDR2 SVGAGI. The CDR3 loop spans 14 amino acids. CDR3: CASAGGPSYNEQFF. The CDR3 DNA sequence: TGTGCCAGTGCGGGGGGGCCATCTTACAATGAGCAGTTCTTC.

The chain carries TRBV11-3 and TRBJ2-1; no reliable D call. The CDR3 consists of 14 residues. Germline V CDR1 and CDR2: SGHNT, YENEEA. Trimming cost V 1 base and J 3 bases, with 7 bases left between them. The CDR3, as DNA: TGTGCCAGCAGCTTAGGCTCGGGCTACAATGAGCAGTTCTTC. This translates into CASSLGSGYNEQFF.

The CDR3 DNA reads as TGTGCCAGCAGTAAGCGCAGGGACAGCTCCTACAATGAGCAGTTCTTC. Translation gives CASSKRRDSSYNEQFF. The chain combines TRBV2 with TRBJ2-1, with 7 bases aligning to TRBD1. CDR3 size: 16 residues. CDR1 is SNHLY and CDR2 is FYNNEI in the germline V gene. V lost 5 bases and J lost 0; bases outside the gene matches: 7.

This clone was counted a few times. The genes are TRBV19 and TRBJ1-4, with 10 bases that match TRBD1. This CDR3 has 15 residues. V shed 6 bases and J 10 bases; nucleotides not matched to a gene: 11. Germline loops: CDR1 LNHDA, CDR2 SQIVND (reference sequence). CDR3 protein: CASSALGTGDGKLFF. The CDR3 DNA follows: TGTGCCAGTAGCGCGCTCGGGACAGGGGATGGAAAACTGTTTTTT.

This clone was counted a single time. The chain combines TRBV4-3 with TRBJ1-2, with D possibly TRBD1 on 6 matching bases. Germline V CDR1 and CDR2: LGHNA, YSLEER. This CDR3 has 17 amino acids. The V end was cut by 0 bases, the J end by 2 bases, with 16 bases between. CDR3 loop: CASSQEFGGLRNYGYTF. CDR3 nucleotides: TGCGCCAGCAGCCAAGAATTTGGGGGCCTACGAAACTATGGCTACACCTTC.